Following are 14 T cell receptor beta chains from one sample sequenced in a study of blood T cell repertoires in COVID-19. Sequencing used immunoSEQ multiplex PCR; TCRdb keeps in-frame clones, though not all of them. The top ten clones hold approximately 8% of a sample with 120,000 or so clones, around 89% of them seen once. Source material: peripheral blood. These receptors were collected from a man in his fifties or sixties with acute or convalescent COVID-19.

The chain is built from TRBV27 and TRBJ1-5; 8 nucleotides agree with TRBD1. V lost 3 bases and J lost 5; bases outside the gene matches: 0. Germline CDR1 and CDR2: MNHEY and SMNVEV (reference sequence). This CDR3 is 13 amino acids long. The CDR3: CASSLDRDQPQHF. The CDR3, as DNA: TGTGCCAGCAGTTTGGACAGGGATCAGCCCCAGCATTTT.

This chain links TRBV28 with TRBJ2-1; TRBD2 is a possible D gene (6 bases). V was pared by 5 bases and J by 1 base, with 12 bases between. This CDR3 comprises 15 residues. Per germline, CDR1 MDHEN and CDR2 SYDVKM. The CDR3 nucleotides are TGTGCCAGCAGTCTCATGGGACTTTCCTACAATGAGCAGTTCTTC. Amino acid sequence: CASSLMGLSYNEQFF.

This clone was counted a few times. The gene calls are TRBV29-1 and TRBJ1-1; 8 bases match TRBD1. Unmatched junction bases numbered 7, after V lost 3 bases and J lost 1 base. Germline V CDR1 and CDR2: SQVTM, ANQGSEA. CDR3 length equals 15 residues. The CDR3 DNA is TGCAGCGTTGATTGGTTGGGACAGGCGAACACTGAAGCTTTCTTT. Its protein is CSVDWLGQANTEAFF. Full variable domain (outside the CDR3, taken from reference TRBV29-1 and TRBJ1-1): SAVISQKPSRDICQRGTSLTIQCQVDSQVTMMFWYRQQPGQSLTLIATANQGSEATYESGFVIDKFPISRPNLTFSTLTVSNMSPEDSSIYLCSVDWLGQANTEAFFGQGTRLTVV.

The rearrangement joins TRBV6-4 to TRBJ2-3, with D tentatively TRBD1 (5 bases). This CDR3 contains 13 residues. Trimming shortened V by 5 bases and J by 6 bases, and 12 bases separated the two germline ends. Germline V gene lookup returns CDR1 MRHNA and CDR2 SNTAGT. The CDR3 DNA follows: TGTGCCAGCAGTCTGGGTTCAGGGGATACGCAGTATTTT. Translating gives CASSLGSGDTQYF.

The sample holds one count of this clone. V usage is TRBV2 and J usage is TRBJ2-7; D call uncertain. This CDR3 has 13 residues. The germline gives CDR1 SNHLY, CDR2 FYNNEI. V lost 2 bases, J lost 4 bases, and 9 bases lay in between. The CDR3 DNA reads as TGTGCCAGCAGTGAACTCCCCGGTTACGAGCAGTACTTC. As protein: CASSELPGYEQYF.

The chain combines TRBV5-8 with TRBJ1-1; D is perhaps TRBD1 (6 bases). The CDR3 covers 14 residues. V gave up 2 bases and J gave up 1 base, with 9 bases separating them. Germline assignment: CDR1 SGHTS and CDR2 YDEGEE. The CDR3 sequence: CASSFQGQNTEAFF. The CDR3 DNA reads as TGTGCCAGCAGCTTCCAGGGGCAGAACACTGAAGCTTTCTTT.

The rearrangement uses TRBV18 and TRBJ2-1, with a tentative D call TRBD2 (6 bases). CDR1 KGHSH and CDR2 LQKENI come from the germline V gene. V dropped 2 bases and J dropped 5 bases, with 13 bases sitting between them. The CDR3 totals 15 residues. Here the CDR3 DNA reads TGTGCCAGCTCACCAAGGCGGGACTCAAACAATGAGCAGTTCTTC. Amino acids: CASSPRRDSNNEQFF.

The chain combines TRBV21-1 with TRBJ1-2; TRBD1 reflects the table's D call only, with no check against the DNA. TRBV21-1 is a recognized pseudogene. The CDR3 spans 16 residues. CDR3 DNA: TGTGCCAGCAGCGCCCAACAGGGGGAGTTTAATCATGGCTACACCTTC. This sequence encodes CASSAQQGEFNHGYTF.

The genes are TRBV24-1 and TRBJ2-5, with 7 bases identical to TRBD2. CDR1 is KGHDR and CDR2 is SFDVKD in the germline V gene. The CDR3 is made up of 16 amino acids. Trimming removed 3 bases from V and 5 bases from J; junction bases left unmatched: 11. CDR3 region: CATSDLRGRALETQYF. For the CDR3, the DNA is TGTGCCACCAGTGATCTTCGGGGGAGGGCCCTCGAGACCCAGTACTTC.

CDR3 nucleotides: TGCGCCAGCAGCAACGACAGGGGATCAAACACCGGGGAGCTGTTTTTT. Its translation is CASSNDRGSNTGELFF. This rearrangement joins TRBV5-1 to TRBJ2-2, with 8 bases that match TRBD1. The V gene's germline CDR1 is SGHRS and CDR2 YFSETQ. This CDR3 is built from 16 residues. V shed 4 bases and J 2 bases; nucleotides not matched to a gene: 7.

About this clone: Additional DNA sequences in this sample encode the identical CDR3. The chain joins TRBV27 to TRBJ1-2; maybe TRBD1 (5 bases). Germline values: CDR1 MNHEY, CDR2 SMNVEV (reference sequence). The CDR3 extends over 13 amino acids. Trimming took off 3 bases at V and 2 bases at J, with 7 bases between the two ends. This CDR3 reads CASSLGQNYGYTF. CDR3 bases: TGTGCCAGCAGTTTGGGGCAGAACTATGGCTACACCTTC.

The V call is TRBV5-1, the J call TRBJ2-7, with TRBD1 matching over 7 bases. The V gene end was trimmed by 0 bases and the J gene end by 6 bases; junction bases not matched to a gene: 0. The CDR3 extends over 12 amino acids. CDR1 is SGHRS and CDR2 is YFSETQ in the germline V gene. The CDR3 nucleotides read TGCGCCAGCAGCTTGGACAGGGGCGAGCAGTACTTC. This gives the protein CASSLDRGEQYF.

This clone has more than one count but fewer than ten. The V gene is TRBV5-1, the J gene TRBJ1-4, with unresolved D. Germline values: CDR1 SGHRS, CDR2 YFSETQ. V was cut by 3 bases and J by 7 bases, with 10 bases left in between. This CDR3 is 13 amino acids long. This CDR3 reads CASSSNVGEKLFF. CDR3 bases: TGCGCCAGCAGCTCCAACGTCGGTGAAAAACTGTTTTTT.

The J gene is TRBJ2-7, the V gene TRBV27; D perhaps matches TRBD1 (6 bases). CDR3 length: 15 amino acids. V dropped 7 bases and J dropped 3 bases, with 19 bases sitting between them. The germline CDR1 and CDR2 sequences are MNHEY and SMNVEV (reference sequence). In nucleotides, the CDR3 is TGTGCCAGCAAGGTGGGGCTCAGGGGCGTCTACGAGCAGTACTTC. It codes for CASKVGLRGVYEQYF.